Presented here are 8 T cell receptor beta chains from one specimen sequenced in a study of OX40 agonist ivuxolimab in advanced cancers. TCRdb's table, derived via immunoSEQ multiplex PCR, lists solely in-frame clones and lacks some. The sample consists of over 55,000 clones, 80% to 85% of them appearing once. The specimen comprised CD4+ or CD8+ T cells sorted from blood, sampled in a trial of the OX40 agonist ivuxolimab. The receptors stem from an adult with an advanced solid tumor such as melanoma, head and neck, liver or kidney cancer.

The chain links TRBV30 to TRBJ2-7, with 8 bases matching TRBD2. J lost 2 bases, V lost 0 bases, and 6 bases had no gene match. CDR3 length equals 15 residues. Germline loops: CDR1 GTSNPN, CDR2 SVGIG (reference sequence). This CDR3 reads CAWSVWRGGPYEQYF. CDR3 sequence (DNA): TGTGCCTGGAGTGTATGGCGCGGGGGGCCCTACGAGCAGTACTTC.

This clone has more than one count but fewer than ten. This rearrangement joins TRBV7-9 to TRBJ2-7; 7 nucleotides match TRBD1. The CDR3 extends over 12 amino acids. CDR1 and CDR2 from the germline V gene are SEHNR and FQNEAQ (reference sequence). With 5 bases clipped from V and 12 bases from J, the junction kept 10 bases outside the gene matches. CDR3 protein: CASSDEQGLPYF. The DNA of the CDR3 is TGTGCCAGCAGCGACGAACAGGGGCTCCCGTACTTC.

The chain carries TRBV7-9 and TRBJ2-7; either TRBD1 or TRBD2 may supply D (5 bases each). Trimming pared 5 bases from V and 6 bases from J, leaving 20 bases between. CDR3 length: 15 amino acids. Germline loops: CDR1 SEHNR, CDR2 FQNEAQ (reference sequence). DNA of the CDR3: TGTGCCAGCAGCGAATCCGGGGCCGTTGTGGGCGAGCAGTACTTC. Protein product: CASSESGAVVGEQYF.

The chain has TRBV19 and TRBJ2-5; D possibly corresponds to TRBD1 (7 bases). The V end was cut by 3 bases, the J end by 4 bases, with 18 bases between. The V gene's germline CDR1 is LNHDA and CDR2 SQIVND (reference sequence). CDR3 length: 16 amino acids. The CDR3 protein is CASSIRQQGGGETQYF. CDR3 sequence (DNA): TGTGCCAGTAGTATCCGGCAGCAGGGGGGCGGAGAGACCCAGTACTTC.

The chain uses TRBV18 and TRBJ2-3; D is unresolved. V dropped 6 bases and J dropped 5 bases, with 12 bases sitting between them. The CDR3 runs 13 residues. The germline V gene encodes CDR1 KGHSH and CDR2 LQKENI. This CDR3 reads CASSLGLGDTQYF. Here the CDR3 DNA reads TGTGCCAGCTCCCTCGGTTTGGGAGATACGCAGTATTTT.

The chain combines TRBV30 with TRBJ2-3; perhaps TRBD1 as D (6 bases). This CDR3 is 14 amino acids long. Trimming took off 0 bases at V and 2 bases at J, with 9 bases between the two ends. Germline V lookup: CDR1 GTSNPN, CDR2 SVGIG (reference sequence). The CDR3 protein is CAWSVGAITDTQYF. The CDR3 nucleotides read TGTGCCTGGAGTGTGGGGGCCATCACAGATACGCAGTATTTT.

The chain uses TRBV7-2 and TRBJ1-5; weak D call: TRBD1 (5 bases). With 5 bases removed from V and 2 bases from J, the gap between germline ends came to 13 bases. The CDR3 runs 15 residues. Germline V CDR1 and CDR2: SGHTA, FQGNSA. This CDR3 reads CASSPLGGGNQPQHF. The CDR3 DNA is TGTGCCAGCAGCCCCCTTGGGGGAGGCAATCAGCCCCAGCATTTT.

The chain links TRBV5-4 to TRBJ1-1; D might be TRBD1 (5 bases). Germline V lookup: CDR1 SGHNT, CDR2 YYREEE (reference sequence). There are 17 residues in the CDR3. Trimming cost V 4 bases and J 4 bases, with 23 bases left between them. In DNA, the CDR3 is TGTGCCAGCAGCCGAGAAGCTACCGGGGCCCTGGGCACTGAAGCTTTCTTT. Protein: CASSREATGALGTEAFF.